The clone carrying this TCR beta chain was seen ten or more times. This entry is derived from a study of T cells in Graves' hyperthyroidism and ophthalmopathy. This CDR3 comprises 16 residues. Per the germline V gene, CDR1 is MGHRA and CDR2 is YSYEKL. The V segment lost 3 bases and the J segment 8 bases; nucleotides outside the gene matches: 11. RNA transcripts provided the source from which TCR beta CDR3 regions were amplified. A set of HTBI primers served as the primers for a first-round RT-PCR of the TCR CDR3. Using its own MiXCR run on the multiplex PCR reads, TCRdb lists one record per CDR3 protein. Here the sample spans tens of thousands of distinct CDR3 sequences, roughly 45% being singletons.

This receptor was identified in a woman aged 25 to 39 with Graves' hyperthyroidism. Sequencing was done on a sample of blood. The chain joins TRBV4-1 to TRBJ2-1, with TRBD1 matching 9 bases. CDR3 in amino acids: CASSHELTGGWDEQFF. The DNA for the CDR3 is TGCGCCAGCAGCCATGAACTGACAGGGGGATGGGATGAGCAGTTCTTC.